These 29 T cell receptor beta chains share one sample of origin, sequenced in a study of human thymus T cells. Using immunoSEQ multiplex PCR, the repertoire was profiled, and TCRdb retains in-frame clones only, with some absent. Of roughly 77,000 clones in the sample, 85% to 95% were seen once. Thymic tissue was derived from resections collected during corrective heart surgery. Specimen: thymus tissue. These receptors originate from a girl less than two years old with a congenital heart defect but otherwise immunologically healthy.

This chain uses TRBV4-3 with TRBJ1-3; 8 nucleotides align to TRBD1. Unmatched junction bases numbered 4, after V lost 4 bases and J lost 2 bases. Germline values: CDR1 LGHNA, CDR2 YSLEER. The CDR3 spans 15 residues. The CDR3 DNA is TGCGCCAGCAGCCTATCGGACAGGGCTGGAAACACCATATATTTT. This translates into CASSLSDRAGNTIYF.

The CDR3 protein is CASSEADWTDHLLKPFF. For the CDR3, the DNA is TGTGCCAGCAGTGAAGCGGACTGGACAGATCATTTACTGAAGCCTTTCTTT. V gene TRBV2 combines with J gene TRBJ1-1; D possibly corresponds to TRBD1 (6 bases). V was clipped by 0 bases and J by 12 bases, with 26 bases between them. The CDR3 has 17 amino acids. Germline values: CDR1 SNHLY, CDR2 FYNNEI.

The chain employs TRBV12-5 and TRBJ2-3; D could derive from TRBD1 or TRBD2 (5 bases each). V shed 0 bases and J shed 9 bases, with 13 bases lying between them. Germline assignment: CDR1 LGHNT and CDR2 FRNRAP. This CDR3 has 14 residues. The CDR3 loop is CASGLVPGTTTQYF. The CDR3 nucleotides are TGTGCTAGTGGTTTGGTCCCAGGGACCACGACGCAGTATTTT.

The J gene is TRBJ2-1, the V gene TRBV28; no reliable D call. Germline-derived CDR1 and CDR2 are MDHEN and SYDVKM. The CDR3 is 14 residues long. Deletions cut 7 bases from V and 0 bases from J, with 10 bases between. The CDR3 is CASNNPASYNEQFF. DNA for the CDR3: TGTGCCAGCAATAACCCGGCCTCCTACAATGAGCAGTTCTTC.

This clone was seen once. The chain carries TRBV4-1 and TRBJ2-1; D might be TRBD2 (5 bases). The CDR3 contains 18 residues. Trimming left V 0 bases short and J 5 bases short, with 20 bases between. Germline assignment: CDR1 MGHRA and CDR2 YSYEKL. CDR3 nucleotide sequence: TGCGCCAGCAGCCAAGACCCACTAGTGGGTTCCTTGAACAATGAGCAGTTCTTC. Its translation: CASSQDPLVGSLNNEQFF.

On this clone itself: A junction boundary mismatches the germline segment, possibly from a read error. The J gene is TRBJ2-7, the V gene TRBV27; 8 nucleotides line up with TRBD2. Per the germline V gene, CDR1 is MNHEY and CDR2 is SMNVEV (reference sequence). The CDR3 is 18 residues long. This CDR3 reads CASSPHARGGDYSYERYF. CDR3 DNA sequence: TGTGCCAGCAGTCCGCACGCCCGGGGGGGGGACTACTCCTACGAGCGGTACTTC.

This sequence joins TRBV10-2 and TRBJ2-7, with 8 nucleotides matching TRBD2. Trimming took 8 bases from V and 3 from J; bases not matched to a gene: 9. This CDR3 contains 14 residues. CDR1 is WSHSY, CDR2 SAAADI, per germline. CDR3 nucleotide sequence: TGCGCCAGCCGACGGGAGGGGGTCTTCTACGAGCAGTACTTC. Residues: CASRREGVFYEQYF.

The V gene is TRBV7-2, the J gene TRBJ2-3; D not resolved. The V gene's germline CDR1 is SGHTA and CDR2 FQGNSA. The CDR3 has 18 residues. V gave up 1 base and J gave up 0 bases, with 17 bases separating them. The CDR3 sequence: CASSLGGRCLGSTDTQYF. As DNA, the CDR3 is TGTGCCAGCAGCTTAGGTGGCAGATGTTTGGGTAGCACAGATACGCAGTATTTT.

The CDR3 loop reads CATSTWAGVKETQYF. DNA for the CDR3: TGTGCCACCAGCACGTGGGCGGGGGTCAAAGAGACCCAGTACTTC. The V call is TRBV15, the J call TRBJ2-5, with 7 bases fitting TRBD2. Germline CDR1 is LNHNV and CDR2 is YYDKDF (reference sequence). CDR3 length: 15 amino acids. J lost 3 bases, V lost 4 bases, and 8 bases had no gene match.

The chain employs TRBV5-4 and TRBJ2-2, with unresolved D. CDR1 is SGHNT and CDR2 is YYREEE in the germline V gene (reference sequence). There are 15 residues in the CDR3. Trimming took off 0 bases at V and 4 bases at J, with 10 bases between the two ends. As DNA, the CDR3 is TGTGCCAGCAGCTTGGTGGGATCCGGCACCGGGGAGCTGTTTTTT. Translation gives CASSLVGSGTGELFF.

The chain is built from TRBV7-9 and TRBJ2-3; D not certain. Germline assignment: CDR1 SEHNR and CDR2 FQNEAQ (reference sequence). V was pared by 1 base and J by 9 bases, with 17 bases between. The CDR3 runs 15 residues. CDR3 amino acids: CASSLECSSERTQYF. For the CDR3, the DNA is TGTGCCAGCAGCTTAGAGTGTAGTTCTGAAAGGACGCAGTATTTT.

The CDR3 nucleotides are TGTGCCAGTAGTCAGGGGCTCCTTCCAAGGTTCCTTAATGAAAAACTGTTTTTT. As protein: CASSQGLLPRFLNEKLFF. The rearrangement joins TRBV19 to TRBJ1-4, with D tentatively TRBD1 (6 bases). This CDR3 is 18 amino acids long. CDR1 and CDR2 (germline): LNHDA, SQIVND (reference sequence). Trimming stripped 5 bases from V and 4 bases from J, with 23 bases between.

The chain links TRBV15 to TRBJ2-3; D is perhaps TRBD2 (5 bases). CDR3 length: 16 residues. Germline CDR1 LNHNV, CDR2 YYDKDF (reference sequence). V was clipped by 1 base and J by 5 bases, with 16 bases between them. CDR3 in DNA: TGTGCCACCAGCAGAGGTCACAGACCGGCGGGAGATACGCAGTATTTT. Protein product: CATSRGHRPAGDTQYF.

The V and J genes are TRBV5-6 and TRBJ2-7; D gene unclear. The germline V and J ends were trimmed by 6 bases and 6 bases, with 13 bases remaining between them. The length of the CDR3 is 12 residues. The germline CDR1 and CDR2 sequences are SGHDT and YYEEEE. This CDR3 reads CASNSRLLEQYF. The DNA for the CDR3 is TGTGCCAGCAACTCCCGTCTACTCGAGCAGTACTTC.

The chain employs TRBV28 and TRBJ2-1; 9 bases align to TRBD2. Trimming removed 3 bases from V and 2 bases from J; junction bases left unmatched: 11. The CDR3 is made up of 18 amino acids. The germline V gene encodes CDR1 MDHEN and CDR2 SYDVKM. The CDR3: CASSLSSSGTHPYNEQFF. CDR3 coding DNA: TGTGCCAGCAGTTTGTCGTCTAGCGGGACCCATCCCTACAATGAGCAGTTCTTC. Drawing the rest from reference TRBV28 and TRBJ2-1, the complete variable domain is DVKVTQSSRYLVKRTGEKVFLECVQDMDHENMFWYRQDPGLGLRLIYFSYDVKMKEKGDIPEGYSVSREKKERFSLILESASTNQTSMYLCASSLSSSGTHPYNEQFFGPGTRLTVL.

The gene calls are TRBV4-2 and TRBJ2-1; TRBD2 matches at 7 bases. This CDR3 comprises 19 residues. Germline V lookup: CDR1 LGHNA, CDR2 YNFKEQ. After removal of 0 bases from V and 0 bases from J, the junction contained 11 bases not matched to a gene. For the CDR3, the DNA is TGTGCCAGCAGCCAAGAGATAGCCATGGGCGGGAGCTCCTACAATGAGCAGTTCTTC. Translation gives CASSQEIAMGGSSYNEQFF.

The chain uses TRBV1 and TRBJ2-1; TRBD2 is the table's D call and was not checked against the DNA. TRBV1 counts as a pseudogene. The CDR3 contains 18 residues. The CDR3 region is CTSSPDDPGERESNEQFF. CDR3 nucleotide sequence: TGCACCAGCAGCCCTGATGATCCCGGGGAGCGGGAGAGCAATGAGCAGTTCTTC.

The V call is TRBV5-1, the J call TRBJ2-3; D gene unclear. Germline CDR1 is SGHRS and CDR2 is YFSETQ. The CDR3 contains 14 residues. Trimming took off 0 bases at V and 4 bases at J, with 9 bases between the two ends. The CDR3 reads CASSLVVPPDTQYF. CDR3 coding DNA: TGCGCCAGCAGCTTGGTTGTCCCTCCAGATACGCAGTATTTT.

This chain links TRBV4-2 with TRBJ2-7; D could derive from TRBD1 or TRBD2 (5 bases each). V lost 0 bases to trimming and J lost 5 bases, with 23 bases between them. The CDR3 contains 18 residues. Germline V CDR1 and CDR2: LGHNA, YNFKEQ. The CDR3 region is CASSQDKGVEGFRDEQYF. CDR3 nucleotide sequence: TGTGCCAGCAGCCAAGATAAGGGTGTAGAGGGGTTTAGAGACGAGCAGTACTTC.

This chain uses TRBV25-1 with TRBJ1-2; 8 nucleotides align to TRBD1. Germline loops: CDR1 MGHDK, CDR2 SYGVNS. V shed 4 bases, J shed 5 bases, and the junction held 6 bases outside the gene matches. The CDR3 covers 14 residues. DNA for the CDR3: TGTGCCAGCAGTGGCAGGGGGCGCGATTATGGCTACACCTTC. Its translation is CASSGRGRDYGYTF.

CDR3 coding DNA: TGTGCCAGCAGTTACTCGTCAGGGGCGAGAACCGGGGAGCTGTTTTTT. Translating gives CASSYSSGARTGELFF. The gene calls are TRBV6-6 and TRBJ2-2, with a weak D call TRBD1 (6 bases). Germline loops: CDR1 MNHNY, CDR2 SVGAGI (reference sequence). The CDR3 covers 16 residues. V was cut by 0 bases and J by 5 bases, with 13 bases left in between.

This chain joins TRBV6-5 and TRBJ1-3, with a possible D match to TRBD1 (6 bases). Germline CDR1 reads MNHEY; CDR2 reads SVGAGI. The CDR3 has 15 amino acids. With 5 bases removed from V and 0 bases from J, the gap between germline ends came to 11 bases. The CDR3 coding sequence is TGTGCCAGCAGTACGGGGGCCCGCTCTGGAAACACCATATATTTT. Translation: CASSTGARSGNTIYF.

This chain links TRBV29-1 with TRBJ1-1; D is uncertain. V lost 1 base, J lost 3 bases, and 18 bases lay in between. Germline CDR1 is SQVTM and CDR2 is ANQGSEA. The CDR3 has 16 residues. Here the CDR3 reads CSVEATNPGVDTEAFF. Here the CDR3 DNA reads TGCAGCGTTGAAGCAACAAATCCGGGCGTGGACACTGAAGCTTTCTTT.

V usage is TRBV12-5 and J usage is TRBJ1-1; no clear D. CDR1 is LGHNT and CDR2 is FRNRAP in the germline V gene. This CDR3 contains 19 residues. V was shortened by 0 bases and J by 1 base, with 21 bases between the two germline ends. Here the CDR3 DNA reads TGTGCTAGTGGTTTGGTACTGGGTCCTCGAACGGTGGGGAACACTGAAGCTTTCTTT. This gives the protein CASGLVLGPRTVGNTEAFF. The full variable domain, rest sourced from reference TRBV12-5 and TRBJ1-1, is DARVTQTPRHKVTEMGQEVTMRCQPILGHNTVFWYRQTMMQGLELLAYFRNRAPLDDSGMPKDRFSAEMPDATLATLKIQPSEPRDSAVYFCASGLVLGPRTVGNTEAFFGQGTRLTVV.

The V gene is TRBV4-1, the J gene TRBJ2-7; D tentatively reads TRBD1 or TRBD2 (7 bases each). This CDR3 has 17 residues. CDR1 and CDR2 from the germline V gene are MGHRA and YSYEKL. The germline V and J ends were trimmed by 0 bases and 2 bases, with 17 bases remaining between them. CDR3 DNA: TGCGCCAGCAGCCAAGAGGTGGGGGGGACAGCACCCTACGAGCAGTACTTC. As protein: CASSQEVGGTAPYEQYF.

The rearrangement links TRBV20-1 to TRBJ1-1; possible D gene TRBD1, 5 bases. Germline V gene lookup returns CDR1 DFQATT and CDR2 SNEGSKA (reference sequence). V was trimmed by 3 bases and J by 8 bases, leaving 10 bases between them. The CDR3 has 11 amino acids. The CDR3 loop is CSASPGPEAFF. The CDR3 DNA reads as TGCAGTGCTAGTCCGGGACCCGAAGCTTTCTTT.

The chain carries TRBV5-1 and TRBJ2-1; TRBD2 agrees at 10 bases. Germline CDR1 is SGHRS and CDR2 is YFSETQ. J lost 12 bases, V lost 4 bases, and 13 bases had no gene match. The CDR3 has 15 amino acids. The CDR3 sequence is CASSPFSSGRGMQFF. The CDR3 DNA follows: TGCGCCAGCAGCCCCTTCTCTAGCGGGAGAGGAATGCAGTTCTTC.

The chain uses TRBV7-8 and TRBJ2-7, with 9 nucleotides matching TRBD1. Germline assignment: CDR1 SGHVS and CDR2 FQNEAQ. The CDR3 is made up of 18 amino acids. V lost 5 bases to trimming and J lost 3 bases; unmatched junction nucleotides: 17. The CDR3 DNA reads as TGTGCCAGCAGCCAGCAACAGGGGGCTCACTGGCTCTACTACGAGCAGTACTTC. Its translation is CASSQQQGAHWLYYEQYF.

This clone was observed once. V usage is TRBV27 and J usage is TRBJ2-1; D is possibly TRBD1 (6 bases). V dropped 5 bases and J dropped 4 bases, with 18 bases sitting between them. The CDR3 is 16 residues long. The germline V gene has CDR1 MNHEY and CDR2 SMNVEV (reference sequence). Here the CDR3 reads CASSHNPGHFYNEQFF. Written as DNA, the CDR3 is TGTGCCAGCAGTCATAACCCGGGACATTTTTACAATGAGCAGTTCTTC.